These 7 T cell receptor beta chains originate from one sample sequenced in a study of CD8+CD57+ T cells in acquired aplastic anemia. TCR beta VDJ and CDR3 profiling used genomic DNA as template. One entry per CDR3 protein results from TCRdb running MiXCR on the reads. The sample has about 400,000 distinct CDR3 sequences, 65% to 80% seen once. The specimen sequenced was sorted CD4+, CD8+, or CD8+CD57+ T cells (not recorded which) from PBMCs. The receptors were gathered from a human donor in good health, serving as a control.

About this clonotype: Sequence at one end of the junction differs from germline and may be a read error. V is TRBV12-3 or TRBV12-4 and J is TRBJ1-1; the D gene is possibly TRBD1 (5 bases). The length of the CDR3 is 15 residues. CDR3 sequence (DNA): TGTGCCAGCAGCTTAGGCCAGGGAGACAACAAAGCAGCTTTCTTT. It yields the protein CASSLGQGDNKAAFF.

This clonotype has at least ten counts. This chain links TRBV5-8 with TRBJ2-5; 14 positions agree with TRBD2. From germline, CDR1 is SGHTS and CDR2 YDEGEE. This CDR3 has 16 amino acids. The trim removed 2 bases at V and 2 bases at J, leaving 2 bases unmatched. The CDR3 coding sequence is TGTGCCAGCAGCTTCAGACTAGCGGGGGGGCAAGAGACCCAGTACTTC. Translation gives CASSFRLAGGQETQYF. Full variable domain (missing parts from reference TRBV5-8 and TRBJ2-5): EAGVTQSPTHLIKTRGQQATLRCSPISGHTSVYWYQQALGLGLQFLLWYDEGEERNRGNFPPRFSGRQFPNYSSELNVNALELEDSALYLCASSFRLAGGQETQYFGPGTRLLVL.

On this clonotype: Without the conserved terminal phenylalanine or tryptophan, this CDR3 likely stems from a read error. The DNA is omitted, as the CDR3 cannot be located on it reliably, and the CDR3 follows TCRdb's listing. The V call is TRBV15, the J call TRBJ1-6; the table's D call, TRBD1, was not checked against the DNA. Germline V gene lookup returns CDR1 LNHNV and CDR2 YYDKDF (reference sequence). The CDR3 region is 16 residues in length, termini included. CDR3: CATSREKGHNGYTLGS.

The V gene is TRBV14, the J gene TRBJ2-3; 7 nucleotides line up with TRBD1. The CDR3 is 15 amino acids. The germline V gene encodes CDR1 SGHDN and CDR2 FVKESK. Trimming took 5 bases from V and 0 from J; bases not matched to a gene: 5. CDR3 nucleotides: TGTGCCAGCAGCTCGATGGGACAGAGCACAGATACGCAGTATTTT. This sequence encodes CASSSMGQSTDTQYF. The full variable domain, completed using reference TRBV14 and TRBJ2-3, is EAGVTQFPSHSVIEKGQTVTLRCDPISGHDNLYWYRRVMGKEIKFLLHFVKESKQDESGMPNNRFLAERTGGTYSTLKVQPAELEDSGVYFCASSSMGQSTDTQYFGPGTRLTVL.

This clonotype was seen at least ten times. This CDR3 reads CSASWTGTYEQYF. DNA for the CDR3: TGCAGTGCTAGTTGGACAGGGACCTACGAGCAGTACTTC. The gene calls are TRBV20-1 and TRBJ2-7; 8 nucleotides match TRBD1. The CDR3 consists of 13 residues. Germline lookup yields CDR1 DFQATT and CDR2 SNEGSKA (reference sequence). V dropped 3 bases and J dropped 2; count of bases not matched to a gene: 3.

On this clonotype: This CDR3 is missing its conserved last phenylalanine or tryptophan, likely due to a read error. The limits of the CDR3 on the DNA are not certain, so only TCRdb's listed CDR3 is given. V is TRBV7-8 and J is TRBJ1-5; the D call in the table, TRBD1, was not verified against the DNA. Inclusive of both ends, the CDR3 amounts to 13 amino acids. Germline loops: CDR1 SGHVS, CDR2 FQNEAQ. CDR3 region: CASRISGAGETQY.

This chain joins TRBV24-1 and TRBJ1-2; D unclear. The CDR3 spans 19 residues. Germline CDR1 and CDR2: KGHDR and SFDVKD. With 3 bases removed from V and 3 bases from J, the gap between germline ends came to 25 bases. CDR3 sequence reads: CATSDPTHTDRDPYYGYTF. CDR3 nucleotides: TGTGCCACCAGTGATCCCACCCACACGGACCGCGACCCCTACTATGGCTACACCTTC.